The 21 T cell receptor beta chains below come from one sample, sequenced in a study of blood T cells in healthy people across ages (dated by TCRdb to the mid-2010s). The library was produced with 5' RACE. The sequencer listed for this sample is Illumina HiSeq 2500. A second roughly 7 to 11 cycle PCR used a sample-barcoded 5' primer and a J-beta primer mix. TCRdb trimmed the raw reads at Q25, called clones with MiXCR and kept productive beta chains. Entries that share a CDR3 protein sequence are merged under the most common genes and DNA. The sample yields hundreds of thousands of distinct CDR3 sequences; 52% were counted once. Of the sample, over 40% falls within the top ten clones. Material: blood. The origin of the receptors is a man aged 55-75 years in good health.

The chain couples TRBV29-1 to TRBJ1-2; D remains unclear. Trimming pared 7 bases from V and 2 bases from J, leaving 8 bases between. Germline CDR1 and CDR2: SQVTM and ANQGSEA. The CDR3 is 11 residues long. CDR3 nucleotides: TGCAGCGGTGCAGAGAACTATGGCTACACCTTC. Translating it yields CSGAENYGYTF.

This clonotype was detected only a few times. V usage is TRBV4-3 and J usage is TRBJ2-3; possible D gene TRBD1, 6 bases. The CDR3 totals 13 residues. Germline CDR1 reads LGHNA; CDR2 reads YSLEER. Trimming pared 3 bases from V and 8 bases from J, leaving 12 bases between. The CDR3 region has the DNA TGCGCCAGCAGCCATACCGTAGGGGGTACGCAGTATTTT. As protein: CASSHTVGGTQYF.

The rearrangement joins TRBV7-9 to TRBJ1-6, with TRBD1 as a possible D gene (6 bases). The V end was cut by 5 bases, the J end by 7 bases, with 15 bases between. Germline CDR1 reads SEHNR; CDR2 reads FQNEAQ (reference sequence). This CDR3 region has 15 residues. The CDR3 is CASSPIGTQNSPLHF. The DNA of the CDR3 is TGTGCCAGCAGCCCTATCGGGACACAAAATTCACCCCTCCACTTT.

CDR3 protein: CASSSGTSGTAKNIQYF. For the CDR3, the DNA is TGTGCCAGCAGCTCAGGGACTAGCGGGACAGCCAAAAACATTCAGTACTTC. This rearrangement joins TRBV13 to TRBJ2-4; TRBD2 matches at 13 bases. Germline CDR1 reads PRHDT; CDR2 reads FYEKMQ (reference sequence). With 4 bases clipped from V and 0 bases from J, the junction kept 3 bases outside the gene matches. The CDR3 loop spans 17 amino acids.

This clonotype was found a few times. The rearrangement uses TRBV5-1 and TRBJ2-7, with TRBD2 as a possible D gene (6 bases). V was trimmed by 4 bases and J by 3 bases, leaving 11 bases between them. The germline gives CDR1 SGHRS, CDR2 YFSETQ. This CDR3 is 13 amino acids long. CDR3 in amino acids: CASSGGGDYEQYF. The CDR3 bases are TGCGCCAGCAGCGGAGGAGGGGACTACGAGCAGTACTTC. Looking up the rest from reference TRBV5-1 and TRBJ2-7 gives the full variable domain: KAGVTQTPRYLIKTRGQQVTLSCSPISGHRSVSWYQQTPGQGLQFLFEYFSETQRNKGNFPGRFSGRQFSNSRSEMNVSTLELGDSALYLCASSGGGDYEQYFGPGTRLTVT.

The rearrangement links TRBV4-3 to TRBJ1-5; D is possibly TRBD1 (5 bases). Deletions cut 8 bases from V and 0 bases from J, with 14 bases between. The CDR3 is made up of 15 amino acids. Germline V gene lookup returns CDR1 LGHNA and CDR2 YSLEER. The CDR3: CASGLTAYSNQPQHF. The CDR3 DNA sequence: TGCGCCAGCGGCCTGACAGCCTATAGCAATCAGCCCCAGCATTTT.

The CDR3 here is CASSQGGTGSDTQYF. CDR3 coding DNA: TGTGCCAGCAGCCAGGGTGGAACTGGGTCGGATACGCAGTATTTT. The chain uses TRBV4-2 and TRBJ2-3; D remains ambiguous. Germline CDR1 and CDR2: LGHNA and YNFKEQ. V was clipped by 3 bases and J by 6 bases, with 16 bases between them. The CDR3 spans 15 residues.

This clonotype was counted between two and nine times. The chain links TRBV4-2 to TRBJ2-5; D remains unclear. The germline CDR1 and CDR2 sequences are LGHNA and YNFKEQ. The CDR3 has 15 residues. V was shortened by 0 bases and J by 1 base, with 9 bases between the two germline ends. For the CDR3, the DNA is TGTGCCAGCAGCCAAGATCCCAGCCGCCAAGAGACCCAGTACTTC. Its translation: CASSQDPSRQETQYF.

V usage is TRBV3-1 and J usage is TRBJ2-5; either TRBD1 or TRBD2 may supply D (5 bases each). This CDR3 has 15 residues. Trimming stripped 0 bases from V and 6 bases from J, with 14 bases between. Germline values: CDR1 LGHDT, CDR2 YNNKEL (reference sequence). The CDR3 DNA reads TGTGCCAGCAGCCAAGAAGGTGGGGGTTCGCAGACCCAGTACTTC. The encoded protein is CASSQEGGGSQTQYF.

The CDR3 sequence is CSVPGFLTEAFF. DNA for the CDR3: TGCAGTGTTCCTGGGTTCTTGACTGAAGCTTTCTTT. J is TRBJ1-1 and V is TRBV20-1; D is unclear. Trimming removed 7 bases at V and 5 bases at J, with 14 bases between. The germline CDR1 and CDR2 sequences are DFQATT and SNEGSKA (reference sequence). CDR3 length equals 12 residues.

The chain combines TRBV6-2 or TRBV6-3 with TRBJ1-5, with D possibly TRBD1 on 5 matching bases. Deletions cut 2 bases from V and 5 bases from J, with 16 bases between. CDR1 MNHEY and CDR2 SVGEGT come from the germline V gene. The CDR3 has 16 residues. CDR3 DNA: TGTGCCAGCAGTTACCCTGGACGGGGCCCACATCAGCCCCAGCATTTT. Protein: CASSYPGRGPHQPQHF.

The gene calls are TRBV29-1 and TRBJ1-4; a weak D match, TRBD1 (5 bases). V was pared by 7 bases and J by 0 bases, with 9 bases between. Germline-derived CDR1 and CDR2 are SQVTM and ANQGSEA. The CDR3 is made up of 13 amino acids. CDR3 coding DNA: TGCAGCGCAGGGTGGTCAACTAATGAAAAACTGTTTTTT. This codes for CSAGWSTNEKLFF.

The V gene is TRBV29-1, the J gene TRBJ1-2, with D unclear. Germline V gives CDR1 SQVTM, CDR2 ANQGSEA. Trimming left V 6 bases short and J 8 bases short, with 13 bases between. There are 11 residues in the CDR3. CDR3 sequence: CSVSNSGGYTF. In DNA, the CDR3 is TGCAGCGTGTCCAACAGTGGGGGCTACACCTTC.

This clonotype occurred many times. CDR3 residues: CASSTYEFTDTQYF. For the CDR3, the DNA is TGTGCCAGCAGCACCTATGAGTTCACAGATACGCAGTATTTT. The chain couples TRBV7-6 to TRBJ2-3; D ambiguous. The length of the CDR3 is 14 residues. In germline, CDR1 is SGHVS, CDR2 FNYEAQ. Trimming removed 5 bases from V and 2 bases from J, with 11 bases in between.

This chain connects TRBV6-5 to TRBJ2-4; 12 bases line up with TRBD2. The closer fit of TRBJ2-7 to the DNA end suggests the J call may be wrong. This CDR3 has 17 amino acids. The germline V gene has CDR1 MNHEY and CDR2 SVGAGI. The CDR3, as DNA: TGTGCCAGCAGTTACTCTCCTCGACTAGCGGGAGATAACGAGCAGTACTTC. It is translated as CASSYSPRLAGDNEQYF.

The rearrangement links TRBV7-2 to TRBJ2-1; TRBD2 agrees at 8 bases. Per the germline V gene, CDR1 is SGHTA and CDR2 is FQGNSA. The V and J ends lost 2 bases and 8 bases, in that order; junction bases with no gene match: 11. The CDR3 sequence is 16 residues long. The CDR3 DNA follows: TGTGCCAGCAGCTTAAGCGGAGCGGGAGCATGGGATGAGCAGTTCTTC. Its translation: CASSLSGAGAWDEQFF.

With respect to this clonotype: The junction does not match germline at one end; this may be a read error. The chain's CDR3 is CTSSSAADTQYF. CDR3 in DNA: TGTACCAGCAGTTCGGCAGCAGATACGCAGTATTTT. The rearrangement joins TRBV6-2 or TRBV6-3 to TRBJ2-3, with D uncertain. In germline, CDR1 is MNHEY, CDR2 SVGEGT. This CDR3 contains 12 residues.

Of note for this clonotype: A much larger clone lies one base from this, so it may be a read error. The V and J genes are TRBV28 and TRBJ2-5; 7 bases are shared with TRBD1. The end of the DNA is better explained by TRBJ2-7, so the J call may be wrong. This CDR3 contains 13 residues. CDR1 and CDR2 from the germline V gene are MDHEN and SYDVKM. The chain's CDR3 is CACSFQRDSEQYF. For the CDR3, the DNA is TGTGCCTGCAGTTTTCAGAGGGACAGCGAGCAGTACTTC.

This clonotype has ten or more counts. The V call is TRBV4-1, the J call TRBJ2-3; D possibly matches TRBD1 or TRBD2 (5 bases each). The germline V gene encodes CDR1 MGHRA and CDR2 YSYEKL. The V and J ends lost 1 base and 11 bases respectively, with 16 bases between them. The CDR3 has 14 amino acids. This CDR3 is CASSQGPRGERQYF. The CDR3 bases are TGCGCCAGCAGCCAAGGTCCCAGAGGGGAGAGGCAGTATTTT.

A few counts support this clonotype. CDR3 in DNA: TGTGCCAGCAGCTGGGACAGGGTAAGGTCCGAGCAGTACTTC. Translation: CASSWDRVRSEQYF. The V call is TRBV6-5, the J call TRBJ2-7; 9 bases line up with TRBD1. After removal of 6 bases from V and 6 bases from J, the junction contained 9 bases not matched to a gene. The CDR3 is 14 residues long. Germline V gene sequence: CDR1 MNHEY, CDR2 SVGAGI.

V is TRBV12-3 or TRBV12-4 and J is TRBJ2-3, with 7 bases that match TRBD2. The CDR3 contains 17 residues. The V segment lost 2 bases and the J segment 0 bases; nucleotides outside the gene matches: 8. The CDR3 nucleotides are TGTGCCAGCAGTTTAAGAGCTAGCGGACCTAGCACAGATACGCAGTATTTT. Amino acids: CASSLRASGPSTDTQYF.